The 21 T cell receptor beta chains listed next were all sequenced from one sample in a study of technical replicates of blood from a handful of donors. The method was immunoSEQ multiplex PCR; TCRdb's version includes in-frame clones alone and lacks a portion of them. The table has just under 60,000 clones, 91% seen once. Material: PBMCs. These receptors came from a human donor in good health. Some clones in this sample may be carry-over from other donors' samples.

This sequence joins TRBV9 and TRBJ2-3; D is unclear. The germline V and J ends were trimmed by 0 bases and 4 bases, with 9 bases remaining between them. The CDR3 is 14 amino acids. In germline, CDR1 is SGDLS, CDR2 YYNGEE. CDR3 amino acids: CASSVAHIADTQYF. The DNA of the CDR3 is TGTGCCAGCAGCGTAGCCCACATTGCAGATACGCAGTATTTT.

V is TRBV7-9 and J is TRBJ2-7; 7 bases are a match to TRBD1. Germline V gene lookup returns CDR1 SEHNR and CDR2 FQNEAQ (reference sequence). V trimming: 2 bases; J trimming: 7 bases; junction bases outside the gene matches: 2. This CDR3 has 12 amino acids. The CDR3 coding sequence is TGTGCCAGCAGCTTAACCAGGGGGGAGCAGTACTTC. Its protein product is CASSLTRGEQYF.

The chain combines TRBV29-1 with TRBJ2-1, with a weak D call TRBD2 (5 bases). This CDR3 is 13 amino acids long. The V and J ends lost 0 bases and 7 bases respectively, with 10 bases between them. CDR1 SQVTM and CDR2 ANQGSEA come from the germline V gene. The CDR3 protein is CSVEDLRGNEQFF. CDR3 bases: TGCAGCGTTGAAGATCTTCGAGGGAATGAGCAGTTCTTC.

The rearrangement uses TRBV6-6 and TRBJ2-1; a possible D gene is TRBD1 (6 bases). CDR1 and CDR2 from the germline V gene are MNHNY and SVGAGI (reference sequence). Trimming stripped 0 bases from V and 7 bases from J, with 10 bases between. The CDR3 is made up of 14 amino acids. The CDR3 DNA reads TGTGCCAGCAGTTACTCGGATAGGGGGAATGAGCAGTTCTTC. Translated, it gives CASSYSDRGNEQFF.

This sequence joins TRBV4-1 and TRBJ2-1, with D maybe TRBD1 (5 bases). This CDR3 spans 16 amino acids. In germline, CDR1 is MGHRA, CDR2 YSYEKL. The V gene lost 1 base and the J gene lost 6 bases, with 16 bases spanning the gap. DNA for the CDR3: TGCGCCAGCAGCCAAGTCGGGCAGGGCCTCGGCAATGAGCAGTTCTTC. Translating gives CASSQVGQGLGNEQFF.

The chain couples TRBV10-3 to TRBJ2-7; D is perhaps TRBD1 (5 bases). CDR3 length equals 12 residues. From germline, CDR1 is ENHRY and CDR2 SYGVKD. The V end lost 8 bases, the J end lost 0 bases, and 8 bases lay between the germline ends. Here the CDR3 reads CAIGQGSYEQYF. CDR3 nucleotides: TGTGCCATCGGGCAGGGCTCCTACGAGCAGTACTTC.

V usage is TRBV7-2 and J usage is TRBJ2-1; 7 nucleotides align to TRBD2. The V segment lost 3 bases and the J segment 0 bases; nucleotides outside the gene matches: 8. The CDR3 consists of 17 residues. CDR1 SGHTA and CDR2 FQGNSA come from the germline V gene. CDR3 loop: CASSLGTGRSSYNEQFF. The CDR3 nucleotides are TGTGCCAGCAGCTTGGGGACCGGGAGGAGCTCCTACAATGAGCAGTTCTTC.

V and J are TRBV7-9 and TRBJ1-2, with no clear D. The CDR3 is 14 amino acids. V lost 5 bases and J lost 8, with 18 bases in between. The germline CDR1 and CDR2 sequences are SEHNR and FQNEAQ (reference sequence). CDR3 sequence: CASSREVGSGGYTF. CDR3 coding DNA: TGTGCCAGCAGCCGGGAGGTTGGCTCGGGAGGCTACACCTTC.

This clone was seen only once. This sequence joins TRBV9 and TRBJ2-1; 11 positions agree with TRBD1. Germline CDR1 is SGDLS and CDR2 is YYNGEE. The CDR3 spans 17 residues. The V gene end was trimmed by 6 bases and the J gene end by 2 bases; junction bases not matched to a gene: 10. This CDR3 reads CASTRREGQGAYNEQFF. The CDR3 nucleotides are TGTGCCAGCACCCGAAGGGAGGGACAGGGGGCCTACAATGAGCAGTTCTTC.

The chain has TRBV20-1 and TRBJ1-2; D is uncertain. This CDR3 has 11 residues. Trimming cost V 1 base and J 6 bases, with 6 bases left between them. Germline CDR1 is DFQATT and CDR2 is SNEGSKA (reference sequence). Here the CDR3 reads CSARGRDGYTF. CDR3 DNA: TGCAGTGCTAGAGGGAGGGATGGCTACACCTTC.

This chain connects TRBV11-2 to TRBJ1-1; 8 bases line up with TRBD1. CDR3 length: 15 amino acids. From germline, CDR1 is SGHAT and CDR2 FQNNGV. V was pared by 4 bases and J by 5 bases, with 9 bases of the junction left unmatched. The DNA of the CDR3 is TGTGCCAGCAGCTCGGTCAGGGGGCTCGGTACTGAAGCTTTCTTT. This translates into CASSSVRGLGTEAFF.

The chain couples TRBV15 to TRBJ2-1; 10 bases are shared with TRBD1. Per the germline V gene, CDR1 is LNHNV and CDR2 is YYDKDF (reference sequence). V lost 3 bases and J lost 1; bases outside the gene matches: 12. The length of the CDR3 is 19 residues. The CDR3 spells CATSSPGQGSLWSYNEQFF. For the CDR3, the DNA is TGTGCCACCAGCAGCCCGGGACAGGGGTCCTTATGGTCCTACAATGAGCAGTTCTTC.

This clone has a single count. The genes are TRBV7-7 and TRBJ1-2, with 8 bases fitting TRBD1. Germline V gene sequence: CDR1 SSHAT, CDR2 FNYEAQ (reference sequence). After removal of 1 base from V and 0 bases from J, the junction contained 16 bases not matched to a gene. The CDR3 has 20 residues. Written as DNA, the CDR3 is TGTGCCAGCAGCTTAGAGATAGGACAGGGAAGGGGTATATCTAACTATGGCTACACCTTC. It is translated as CASSLEIGQGRGISNYGYTF.

The gene calls are TRBV11-3 and TRBJ1-6; D call uncertain. The length of the CDR3 is 12 residues. The V end lost 0 bases, the J end lost 15 bases, and 9 bases lay between the germline ends. Germline V CDR1 and CDR2: SGHNT, YENEEA. CDR3 residues: CASSLDGQDLHF. CDR3 in DNA: TGTGCCAGCAGCTTAGATGGGCAGGACCTCCACTTT.

The chain combines TRBV7-3 with TRBJ2-2, with a tentative D call TRBD2 (6 bases). There are 15 residues in the CDR3. Germline values: CDR1 SGHTA, CDR2 FQGTGA. Trimming took 5 bases from V and 7 from J, leaving 17 bases between them. The CDR3, as DNA: TGTGCCAGCAGCCCGACCCGGGACGGGGGCGGGGAGCTGTTTTTT. This gives the protein CASSPTRDGGGELFF.

The chain employs TRBV5-6 and TRBJ1-4, with D unclear. Germline-derived CDR1 and CDR2 are SGHDT and YYEEEE. Trimming took 4 bases from V and 8 from J, leaving 18 bases between them. The CDR3 extends over 15 amino acids. The CDR3 nucleotides read TGTGCCAGCAGCCTTGGATTGGGAACGGGGGAAAAACTGTTTTTT. Residues: CASSLGLGTGEKLFF.

The genes are TRBV15 and TRBJ1-3; TRBD1 agrees at 8 bases. The CDR3 is made up of 16 amino acids. V lost 5 bases and J lost 4; bases outside the gene matches: 10. Germline-derived CDR1 and CDR2 are LNHNV and YYDKDF (reference sequence). The CDR3 here is CATSGQQGGTGNTIYF. The CDR3 region has the DNA TGTGCCACCAGCGGACAACAGGGGGGGACGGGAAACACCATATATTTT.

This chain joins TRBV11-2 and TRBJ2-7; 11 positions agree with TRBD2. Germline-derived CDR1 and CDR2 are SGHAT and FQNNGV. The J segment lost 3 bases and the V segment lost 6 bases, leaving 7 bases of the junction unmatched. The CDR3 has 15 amino acids. CDR3 bases: TGTGCCAGCAGAATAGCGGGGGGGCGCCTCTACGAGCAGTACTTC. It translates to CASRIAGGRLYEQYF.

The V call is TRBV10-2, the J call TRBJ2-7; the match to TRBD1 covers 9 bases. The ends lost 1 base at V and 0 bases at J; junction bases unmatched: 13. This CDR3 region has 19 residues. Germline values: CDR1 WSHSY, CDR2 SAAADI. CDR3 coding DNA: TGCGCCAGCAGTGAGTGGGGACAGGGTGGCCGTCCGAGCTCCTACGAGCAGTACTTC. Protein sequence: CASSEWGQGGRPSSYEQYF.

This sequence joins TRBV7-2 and TRBJ1-5, with 7 positions matching TRBD1. The germline gives CDR1 SGHTA, CDR2 FQGNSA. V trimming: 3 bases; J trimming: 4 bases; junction bases outside the gene matches: 6. The CDR3 has 15 residues. CDR3 residues: CASSLRQGPNQPQHF. The CDR3 coding sequence is TGTGCCAGCAGCTTGAGACAGGGACCAAATCAGCCCCAGCATTTT.

This CDR3 reads CASSEVETQYF. The CDR3, as DNA: TGTGCCAGCAGCGAGGTAGAGACCCAGTACTTC. The chain is built from TRBV7-9 and TRBJ2-5; D remains unclear. The CDR3 spans 11 residues. Germline values: CDR1 SEHNR, CDR2 FQNEAQ (reference sequence). Trimming pared 5 bases from V and 4 bases from J, leaving 5 bases between.